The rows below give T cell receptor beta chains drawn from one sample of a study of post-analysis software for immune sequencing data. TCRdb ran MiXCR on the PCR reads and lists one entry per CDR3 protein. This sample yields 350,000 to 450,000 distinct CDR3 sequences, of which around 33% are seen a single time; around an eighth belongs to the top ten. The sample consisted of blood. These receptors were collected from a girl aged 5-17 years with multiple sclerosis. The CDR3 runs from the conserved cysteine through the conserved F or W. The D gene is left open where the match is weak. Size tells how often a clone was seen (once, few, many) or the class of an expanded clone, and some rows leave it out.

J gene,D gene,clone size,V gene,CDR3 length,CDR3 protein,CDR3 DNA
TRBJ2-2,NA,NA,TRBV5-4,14,CASSSGLLTGELFF,TGTGCCAGCAGCTCCGGACTGCTAACCGGGGAGCTGTTTTTT
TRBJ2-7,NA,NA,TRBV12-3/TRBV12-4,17,CASSFGARGTGAYEQYF,TGTGCCAGCAGTTTTGGGGCGAGGGGGACGGGGGCATACGAGCAGTACTTC
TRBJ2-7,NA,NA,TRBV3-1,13,CASSQGDAREQYF,TGTGCCAGCAGCCAAGGAGACGCTCGCGAGCAGTACTTC
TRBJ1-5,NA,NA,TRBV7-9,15,CASSLSGGTNQPQHF,TGTGCCAGCAGCTTATCCGGGGGGACAAATCAGCCCCAGCATTTT
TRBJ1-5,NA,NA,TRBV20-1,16,CSARDREGGVEQPQHF,TGCAGTGCTAGAGATCGAGAAGGAGGGGTTGAGCAGCCCCAGCATTTT
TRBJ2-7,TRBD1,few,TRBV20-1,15,CSASPTGTGAREQYF,TGCAGTGCTAGCCCAACGGGAACAGGGGCGCGGGAGCAGTACTTC
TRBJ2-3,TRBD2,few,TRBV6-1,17,CASSQDTSGGTGDTQYF,TGTGCCAGCAGCCAAGATACTAGCGGGGGGACCGGAGATACGCAGTATTTT
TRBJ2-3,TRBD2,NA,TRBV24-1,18,CATSDQGTSGGSTDTQYF,TGTGCCACCAGTGATCAAGGGACTAGCGGGGGTAGCACGGATACGCAGTATTTT
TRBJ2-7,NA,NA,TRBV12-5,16,CASGPIWAGGGNEQYF,TGTGCTAGTGGTCCTATTTGGGCCGGAGGGGGTAACGAGCAGTACTTC
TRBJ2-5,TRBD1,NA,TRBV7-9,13,CASSWTGGETQYF,TGTGCCAGCAGTTGGACAGGGGGTGAGACCCAGTACTTC
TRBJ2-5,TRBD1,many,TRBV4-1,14,CASSPGTAQETQYF,TGCGCCAGCAGCCCCGGGACAGCCCAAGAGACCCAGTACTTC
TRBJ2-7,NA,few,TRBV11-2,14,CASSLGGPPYEQYF,TGTGCCAGCAGCTTAGGAGGACCACCCTACGAGCAGTACTTC
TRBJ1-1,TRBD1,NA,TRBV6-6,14,CASRLGQENTEAFF,TGTGCCAGCAGGTTGGGACAGGAGAACACTGAAGCTTTCTTT
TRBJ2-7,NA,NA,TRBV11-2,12,CASSLRHYEQYF,TGTGCCAGCAGCCTACGCCACTACGAGCAGTACTTC
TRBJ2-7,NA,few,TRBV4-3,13,CASSQVQSDEQYF,TGCGCCAGCAGCCAAGTACAGAGTGACGAGCAGTACTTC
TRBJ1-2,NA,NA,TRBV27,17,CASSLDGGADRPYGYTF,TGTGCCAGCAGTTTGGACGGCGGGGCAGACCGTCCATATGGCTACACCTTC
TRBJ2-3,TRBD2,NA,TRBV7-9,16,CASSPGASGLTDTQYF,TGTGCCAGCAGCCCTGGGGCTAGCGGGCTCACAGATACGCAGTATTTT
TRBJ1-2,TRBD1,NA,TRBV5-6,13,CASSLQGADGYTF,TGTGCCAGCAGCTTACAGGGGGCTGATGGCTACACCTTC
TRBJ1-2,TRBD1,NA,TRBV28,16,CASSYPPGGYYYDYTF,TGTGCCAGCAGCTACCCTCCAGGGGGGTACTACTATGACTACACCTTC
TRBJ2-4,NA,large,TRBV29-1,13,CSATGLAKNIQYF,TGCAGCGCGACAGGCTTAGCCAAAAACATTCAGTACTTC
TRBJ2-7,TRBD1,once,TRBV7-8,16,CASSPPKGTGSYEQYF,TGTGCCAGCAGCCCCCCCAAGGGGACAGGGTCCTACGAGCAGTACTTC
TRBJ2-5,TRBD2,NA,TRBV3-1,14,CASSQKGTRETQYF,TGTGCCAGCAGCCAAAAGGGGACTAGGGAGACCCAGTACTTC
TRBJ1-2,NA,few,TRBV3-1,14,CASSQEGLYYGYTF,TGTGCCAGCAGCCAAGAGGGCCTTTACTATGGCTACACCTTC
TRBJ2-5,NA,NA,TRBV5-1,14,CASSLARGEETQYF,TGCGCCAGCAGCTTGGCCAGGGGGGAAGAGACCCAGTACTTC
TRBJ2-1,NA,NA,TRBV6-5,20,CASSWVSSPPGHSSYNEQFF,TGTGCCAGCAGTTGGGTTAGTAGTCCTCCGGGACATAGCTCCTACAATGAGCAGTTCTTC
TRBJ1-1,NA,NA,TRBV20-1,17,CSARVGRTALMNTEAFF,TGCAGTGCTAGAGTAGGAAGGACCGCCTTAATGAACACTGAAGCTTTCTTT
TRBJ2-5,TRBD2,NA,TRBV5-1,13,CARSWDGGETQYF,TGCGCCCGCAGCTGGGACGGGGGGGAGACCCAGTACTTC
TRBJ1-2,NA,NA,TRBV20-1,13,CSARGTRGPGYTF,TGCAGTGCTAGGGGGACAAGAGGTCCCGGCTACACCTTC
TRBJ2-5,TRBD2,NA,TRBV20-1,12,CSARRLAETQYF,TGCAGTGCGAGACGACTAGCAGAGACCCAGTACTTC
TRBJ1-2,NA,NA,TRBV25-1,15,CASSDGRSFNYGYTF,TGTGCCAGCAGTGATGGACGTAGTTTCAACTATGGCTACACCTTC
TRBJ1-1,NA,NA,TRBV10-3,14,CAISGKGLGTEAFF,TGTGCCATCAGTGGAAAAGGGTTAGGGACTGAAGCTTTCTTT
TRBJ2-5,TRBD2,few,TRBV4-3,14,CASSQETSEETQYF,TGCGCCAGCAGCCAGGAGACTAGCGAGGAGACCCAGTACTTC
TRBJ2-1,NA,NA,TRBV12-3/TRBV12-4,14,CTSSQGGRYNEQFF,TGTACCAGCAGCCAAGGGGGGCGGTACAATGAGCAGTTCTTC
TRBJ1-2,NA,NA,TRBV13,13,CASSSRAGYGYTF,TGTGCCAGCAGCTCCCGGGCGGGCTATGGCTACACCTTC
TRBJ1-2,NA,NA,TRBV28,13,CASTSGGGYGYTF,TGTGCCAGCACCTCGGGGGGAGGCTATGGCTACACCTTC
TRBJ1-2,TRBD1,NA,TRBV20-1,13,CSARTGAKYGYTF,TGCAGTGCTAGAACAGGGGCTAAGTATGGCTACACCTTC
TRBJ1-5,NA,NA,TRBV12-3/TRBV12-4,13,CASSYELNQPQHF,TGTGCCAGCAGTTACGAGCTGAATCAGCCCCAGCATTTT
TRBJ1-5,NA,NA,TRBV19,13,CASIGGPNQPQHF,TGTGCCAGTATCGGCGGTCCCAATCAGCCCCAGCATTTT
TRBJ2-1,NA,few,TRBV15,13,CATSREARISPFF,TGTGCCACCAGCAGAGAGGCCCGTATAAGTCCGTTCTTC
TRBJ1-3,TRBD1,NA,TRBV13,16,CASSRRTGGAGNTIYF,TGTGCCAGCAGCCGTCGGACAGGGGGCGCGGGAAACACCATATATTTT
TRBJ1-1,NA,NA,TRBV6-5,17,CASSYAEGKSGNTEAFF,TGTGCCAGCAGTTACGCCGAGGGGAAGTCGGGGAACACTGAAGCTTTCTTT
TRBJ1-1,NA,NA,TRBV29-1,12,CSVAPGRTEAFF,TGCAGCGTTGCCCCAGGGAGGACTGAAGCTTTCTTT
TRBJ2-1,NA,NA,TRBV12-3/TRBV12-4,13,CASSPGPNFGQFF,TGTGCCAGCAGTCCGGGACCAAACTTCGGGCAGTTCTTC
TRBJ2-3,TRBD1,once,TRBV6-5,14,CASSYATGTDTQYF,TGTGCCAGCAGTTACGCGACAGGGACAGATACGCAGTATTTT
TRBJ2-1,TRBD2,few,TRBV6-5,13,CASKKRGDNEQFF,TGTGCCAGCAAAAAGCGGGGGGACAATGAGCAGTTCTTC
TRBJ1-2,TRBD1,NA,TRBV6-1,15,CASSDGTGGRYGYTF,TGTGCCAGCAGTGACGGGACAGGGGGCCGCTATGGCTACACCTTC
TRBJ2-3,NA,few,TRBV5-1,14,CASSLEGGPDTQYF,TGCGCCAGCAGCTTGGAGGGTGGCCCAGATACGCAGTATTTT
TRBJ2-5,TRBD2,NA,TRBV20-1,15,CSARDPGTRKETQYF,TGCAGTGCTAGAGACCCTGGGACTAGGAAAGAGACCCAGTACTTC
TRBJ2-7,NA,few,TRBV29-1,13,CSVVMRETYEQYF,TGCAGCGTTGTTATGCGCGAGACCTACGAGCAGTACTTC
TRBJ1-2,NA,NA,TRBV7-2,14,CASSYRDGLYGYTF,TGTGCCAGCAGCTACCGGGACGGCCTCTATGGCTACACCTTC
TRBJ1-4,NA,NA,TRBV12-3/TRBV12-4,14,CASSSMAGAEKLFF,TGTGCCAGCAGTTCCATGGCAGGGGCTGAAAAACTGTTTTTT
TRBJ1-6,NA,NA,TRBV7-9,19,CASSLIREFVRPIYSPLHF,TGTGCCAGCAGCTTAATCAGGGAATTTGTTCGTCCCATCTATTCACCCCTCCACTTT
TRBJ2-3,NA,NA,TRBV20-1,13,CSEGGAAGDTQYF,TGCAGTGAGGGCGGGGCCGCGGGGGATACGCAGTATTTT
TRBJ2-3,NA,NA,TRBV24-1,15,CATSPGAGPTDTQYF,TGTGCCACCAGTCCCGGGGCGGGGCCCACAGATACGCAGTATTTT